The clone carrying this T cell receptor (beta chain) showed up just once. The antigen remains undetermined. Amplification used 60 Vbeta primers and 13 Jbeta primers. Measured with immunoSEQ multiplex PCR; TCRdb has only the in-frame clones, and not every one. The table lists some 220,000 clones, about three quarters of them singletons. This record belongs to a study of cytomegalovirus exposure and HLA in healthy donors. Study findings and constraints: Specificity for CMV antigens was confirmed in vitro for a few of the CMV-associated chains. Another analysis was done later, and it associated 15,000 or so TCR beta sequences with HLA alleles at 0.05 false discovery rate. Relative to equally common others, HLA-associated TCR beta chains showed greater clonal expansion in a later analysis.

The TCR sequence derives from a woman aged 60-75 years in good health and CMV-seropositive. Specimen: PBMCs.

The CDR3 loop is CASSFRRNYGYTF. The CDR3 DNA is TGTGCCAGCAGCTTTCGCAGGAACTATGGCTACACCTTC. The chain recombines TRBV7-2 with TRBJ1-2; D remains ambiguous. The CDR3 consists of 13 residues. V was shortened by 3 bases and J by 2 bases, with 7 bases between the two germline ends. CDR1 SGHTA and CDR2 FQGNSA come from the germline V gene.